This T cell receptor (beta chain) was observed in a study of blood T cell repertoires in COVID-19. For the study at large: PBMCs, B-cell-depleted T cells, or T cells were the source of the cDNA or gDNA that made up the material.

Methods used by the authors: Estimates of nucleated cell counts were drawn from the amplification of reference gene primers. Here immunoSEQ multiplex PCR was the method, and the copy in TCRdb shows in-frame clones only, minus some. The DNA was the basis for D and trimming; V, J and clone size are from that table. The sample includes fewer than 300,000 clones, roughly 83% of them seen just once. With V trimmed by 5 bases and J by 5 bases, 6 bases remained unmatched. The CDR3 totals 15 residues. Germline CDR1 and CDR2: MDHEN and SYDVKM. This receptor was identified in a woman between 65 and 79 years old with active or convalescent COVID-19. This chain links TRBV28 with TRBJ2-7; 13 bases are shared with TRBD2. The specimen was peripheral blood. The DNA for the CDR3 is TGTGCCAGCAGTCGGACTAGCGGGAGTTTTCACGAGCAGTACTTC. Its translation is CASSRTSGSFHEQYF.